This T cell receptor beta chain was identified during a study of CD8 T cells in Susac syndrome (dated by TCRdb to about 2019). Regarding the study in general: Of the Susac syndrome patients who were sequenced, roughly 6 had clinically active disease and eight were in clinical remission. At blood withdrawal, Susac syndrome patients were either therapy-naive, taking corticosteroids (in some cases with IVIg as well), or taking IVIg alone. Repertoire sequencing was used to test whether CD8+ T cell activation and differentiation in Susac syndrome was antigen driven. On the study overall, not on this receptor specifically: The study acknowledged that relatively few individuals were included in the TCR sequencing and HLA analysis. In patients with Susac syndrome, the CD4+ T cell repertoire showed no detectable clonal expansion.

The table lists this clonotype with a count of one. No cognate antigen has been identified for it. No base quality values were provided; no much bigger clone lies one nucleotide off. One read yields weak evidence. CDR1 LNHDA and CDR2 SQIVND were looked up in the germline V gene (reference sequence). V ends up 6 bases short and J 6 bases short, with an unmatched junction base count of 7. There are 15 amino acids in the CDR3, from cysteine to phenylalanine inclusive. The retained sequence is limited to the CDR3, 45 bases, with the frame set at the first base. RNA was extracted using the RNeasy kit, and about 0.45 to 1 ug of the RNA was reverse transcribed with random hexamers. The immunoSEQ multiplex PCR assay, which covers 54 Vbeta and 13 Jbeta segments, was used to amplify TCR beta CDR3 regions. To correct PCR amplification bias, a synthetic template baseline was used for both primer optimization and computational correction. Regarding the original processing steps: Reads were annotated to V, D and J genes according to IMGT and were analyzed with immunoSEQ Analyzer, with only productive sequences retained. Clonality was computed as one minus Shannon entropy normalized by log2 of the number of productive unique sequences. Public and private clones were assessed among the 100 most prevalent clones of each patient and control. A clone was defined as Susac-specific if it was absent from the healthy and MS cohorts, from some 980 published viral clones and from other ImmuneACCESS disease sequences. TCRdb's own reprocessing of the public reads used fastp at Q25 and MiXCR and kept productive beta chains. Entries that share a CDR3 protein sequence are merged under the most common genes and DNA. These V and J calls are TCRdb output, not the study's own analysis. This sample comprises about 190,000 distinct CDR3 sequences, about 91% of them detected only once. Around 0.085% of the sample belongs to the ten largest clones.

Peripheral blood CD8+ and CD4+ T cells from healthy donors, Susac syndrome patients and multiple sclerosis patients were profiled using high-throughput TCR beta sequencing. Susac syndrome patients met recently defined diagnostic criteria for definite or probable disease. CD8+ TEMRA cells were enriched by FACS, while bulk CD8+ and CD4+ T cells were purified by magnetic negative isolation. Blood was collected in EDTA tubes and processed within 24 hours, with PBMCs isolated through density gradient centrifugation. PBMCs intended for TCR sequencing were frozen in liquid nitrogen and were later thawed in a 37 degrees C water bath. The sorted or isolated CD4+, CD8+ and CD8+ TEMRA cells had a purity of 90% or higher.

The sequence joins TRBV19 to TRBJ1-5; 11 bases in the junction line up with TRBD1. The clonotype was recovered from a human donor with Susac syndrome. Sequencing was carried out using CD4+ T cells from PBMCs. The DNA reads as follows: TGTGCCAGTAGAGCCCGGGACAGGGGGATTCAGCCCCAGCATTTT. It specifies CASRARDRGIQPQHF.